The T cell receptor beta chain under discussion was sequenced for a study of kidney transplant recipient with SARS-CoV-2 infection. TCRdb reanalysed the reads using MiXCR and keeps one entry per CDR3 protein. The sample carries approximately 250,000 distinct CDR3 sequences, less than 35% recorded once. Germline lookup yields CDR1 MNHEY and CDR2 SVGAGI. This CDR3 has 15 residues. The V end was cut by 5 bases, the J end by 4 bases, with 15 bases between. The sample consisted of a blood sample, taken at baseline and between days 110 and 120 from a kidney transplant recipient. This TCR derives from a male patient aged 25-45 years who had COVID-19 and was a kidney transplant recipient. T cells may partly derive from the graft donor. The chain is built from TRBV6-5 and TRBJ2-1; D unclear. The CDR3 nucleotides are TGTGCCAGCAGTATAGGGTGGCAGGCTTACAATGAGCAGTTCTTC. It translates to CASSIGWQAYNEQFF.